This record looks at one T cell receptor beta chain sequence and its context. Its antigen is not identified. This sample is part of a study of T cell responses to AZD1222 COVID-19 vaccine. Study findings and constraints: The peak T cell response came first, and repertoires were sampled only after it. Researchers report vaccine-associated CD4 TCRs spanning spike, with dominance at 160-218 and 743-854.

From germline, CDR1 is SGDLS and CDR2 YYNGEE. This CDR3 has 16 amino acids. V shed 3 bases, J shed 4 bases, and the junction held 8 bases outside the gene matches. Generated by immunoSEQ multiplex PCR, the TCRdb table keeps only in-frame clones and is missing some. The sample contains about 83,000 clones, 88% of which appear only once. The rearrangement uses TRBV9 and TRBJ1-3, with 9 bases that match TRBD1. The origin of this receptor is an adult in good health. Material: peripheral blood, obtained on day 0 of MenACWY control vaccination. The CDR3 sequence: CASSAGQGWLGNTIYF. CDR3 in DNA: TGTGCCAGCAGCGCGGGACAGGGCTGGTTAGGAAACACCATATATTTT.